This TCR beta chain comes out of a study of OX40 agonist ivuxolimab in advanced cancers. Looking at the study overall: The dose of intravenous ivuxolimab that patients received every 2 weeks ranged from 0.01 to 10 mg/kg. Three patients showed partial responses: one hepatocellular carcinoma and two cutaneous melanoma cases. Study-wide results and caveats: CD8+ T cells showed, on average, more clonal expansion than CD4+ cells.

With 0 bases removed from V and 5 bases from J, the gap between germline ends came to 17 bases. The CDR3 loop spans 17 amino acids. The germline V gene encodes CDR1 SGHDN and CDR2 FVKESK. The sampling schedule covered blood at baseline, cycle 4 day 1, and cycle 7 day 1. Note on this clone: Its antigen is not identified.

Sequenced by immunoSEQ multiplex PCR; TCRdb stores in-frame clones only, minus some. The top ten clones hold less than 8% of a sample with roughly 50,000 clones, roughly nine tenths of them seen once. The chain has TRBV14 and TRBJ2-1, with D unclear. The source was CD4+ or CD8+ T cells sorted from blood, collected in a trial of the OX40 agonist ivuxolimab. The source of this sequence is an adult with an advanced solid tumor such as melanoma, head and neck, liver or kidney cancer. This CDR3 is CASSQEIGARLDNEQFF. CDR3 nucleotide sequence: TGTGCCAGCAGCCAAGAGATCGGTGCACGGTTAGACAATGAGCAGTTCTTC.